The T cell receptor beta chain under discussion was sequenced for a study of blood T cell repertoires in COVID-19. Study-level background: Samples representing acute and convalescent COVID-19 were sourced from the United States, Italy and Spain.

Participants spanned ages roughly 18 to 90 years and resided in fewer than 30 US areas. Donors in Cohort 3 who had recovered were those with two negative PCRs, healthcare professional clearance, or resolution of their symptoms. As handled by the study authors: Researchers report that nucleated cell counts were estimated from reference gene primer amplification. The assay was immunoSEQ multiplex PCR, and TCRdb's table has in-frame clones only and misses some. From that table come the V and J calls and clone size; the DNA was used to work out D and trimming. The sample has 250,000 or so clones; around 87% are singletons. The CDR3 length is 12 residues. V shed 2 bases, J shed 12 bases, and the junction held 9 bases outside the gene matches. The germline V gene has CDR1 GTSNPN and CDR2 SVGIG (reference sequence).

The sequenced material came from PBMCs or T cells enriched from blood (not recorded which). This TCR came from a woman in her forties or fifties who had recovered from COVID-19. V and J are TRBV30 and TRBJ1-1; 7 nucleotides match TRBD1. The CDR3 reads CAWSTDRVRTFF. DNA of the CDR3: TGTGCCTGGAGTACCGACAGGGTAAGGACTTTCTTT.